This TCR beta chain was recorded in a study of response to subunit inactivated influenza vaccine. TCRdb itself ran the RT-PCR reads through MiXCR, one entry per CDR3 protein. The repertoire holds roughly 790,000 distinct CDR3 sequences, about 20% seen once, with 9.5% to 13% in the top ten. Germline V gives CDR1 SGDLS, CDR2 YYNGEE. V lost 5 bases and J lost 5, with 22 bases in between. The CDR3 contains 16 residues. V usage is TRBV9 and J usage is TRBJ2-5; a weak D match, TRBD2 (7 bases). This sequence was found in a man between 45 and 60 years old who received an inactivated influenza vaccine. The material sequenced was PBMCs from blood, taken 5 to 6 days after vaccination. CDR3 loop: CASSRRGGGPLETQYF. Here the CDR3 DNA reads TGTGCCAGCAGTCGTCGAGGGGGAGGGCCGTTGGAGACCCAGTACTTC.